This T cell receptor beta chain appears in the sequencing data of a study of blood T cell repertoires in COVID-19. Study-wide context: Sites across the United States, Italy and Spain contributed samples from acute and convalescent COVID-19. Sample material is recorded as cDNA or gDNA derived from T cells, B-cell-depleted T cells, or PBMCs.

In the original analysis: The assay estimated nucleated cells by amplifying reference gene primers. The data were produced by immunoSEQ multiplex PCR, yet TCRdb's version contains in-frame clones alone and is incomplete. V, J and clone size derive from that table, while D and trimming were established from the DNA sequence. Of some 140,000 clones listed, 87% are singletons. V was clipped by 0 bases and J by 4 bases; unmatched bases: 6. CDR1 SGHRS and CDR2 YFSETQ come from the germline V gene. This CDR3 region has 15 residues. This chain connects TRBV5-1 to TRBJ1-1, with TRBD1 matching 7 bases. The sequenced sample consisted of peripheral blood. The receptor's source is a man aged 45 to 65 with active COVID-19. The CDR3 here is CASSLADREITEAFF. The DNA for the CDR3 is TGCGCCAGCAGCTTGGCCGACAGGGAGATCACTGAAGCTTTCTTT.